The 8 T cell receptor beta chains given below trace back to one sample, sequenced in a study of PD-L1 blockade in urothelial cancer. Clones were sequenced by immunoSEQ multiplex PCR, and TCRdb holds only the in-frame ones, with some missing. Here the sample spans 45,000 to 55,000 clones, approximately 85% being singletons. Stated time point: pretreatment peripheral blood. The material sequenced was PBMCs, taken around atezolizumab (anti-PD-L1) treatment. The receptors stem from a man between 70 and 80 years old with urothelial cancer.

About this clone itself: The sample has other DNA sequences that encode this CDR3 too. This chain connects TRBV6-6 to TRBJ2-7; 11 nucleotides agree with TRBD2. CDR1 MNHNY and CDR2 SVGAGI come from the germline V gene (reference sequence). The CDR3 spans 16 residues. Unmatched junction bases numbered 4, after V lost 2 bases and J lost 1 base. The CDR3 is CASSYPGTSGSYEQYF. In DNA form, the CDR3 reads TGTGCCAGCAGTTACCCAGGGACTAGCGGATCCTACGAGCAGTACTTC.

CDR3 protein: CASSGRLGGVYTQYF. The CDR3, as DNA: TGTGCCAGCAGTGGGAGGTTGGGCGGAGTGTATACGCAGTATTTT. This chain links TRBV2 with TRBJ2-3, with a weak D call TRBD2 (5 bases). Trimming pared 4 bases from V and 7 bases from J, leaving 18 bases between. The germline V gene has CDR1 SNHLY and CDR2 FYNNEI. The CDR3 extends over 15 amino acids.

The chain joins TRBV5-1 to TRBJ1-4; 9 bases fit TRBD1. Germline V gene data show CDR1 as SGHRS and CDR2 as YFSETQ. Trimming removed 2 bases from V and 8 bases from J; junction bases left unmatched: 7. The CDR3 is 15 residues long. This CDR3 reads CASSLSGTGREKLFF. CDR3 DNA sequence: TGCGCCAGCAGCTTATCCGGGACAGGGAGGGAAAAACTGTTTTTT.

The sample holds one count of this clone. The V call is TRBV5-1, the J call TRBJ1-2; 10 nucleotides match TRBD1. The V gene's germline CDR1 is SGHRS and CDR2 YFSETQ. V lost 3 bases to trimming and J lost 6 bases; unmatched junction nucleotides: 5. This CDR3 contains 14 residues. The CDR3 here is CASSSTGGADGYTF. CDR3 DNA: TGCGCCAGCAGCTCGACAGGGGGCGCAGATGGCTACACCTTC.

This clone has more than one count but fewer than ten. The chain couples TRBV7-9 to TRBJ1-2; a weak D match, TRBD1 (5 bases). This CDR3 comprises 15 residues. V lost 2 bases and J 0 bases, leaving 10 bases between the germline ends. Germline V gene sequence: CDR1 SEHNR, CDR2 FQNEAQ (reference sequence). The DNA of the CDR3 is TGTGCCAGCAGCTTATATGCAGGGACTAACTATGGCTACACCTTC. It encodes CASSLYAGTNYGYTF.

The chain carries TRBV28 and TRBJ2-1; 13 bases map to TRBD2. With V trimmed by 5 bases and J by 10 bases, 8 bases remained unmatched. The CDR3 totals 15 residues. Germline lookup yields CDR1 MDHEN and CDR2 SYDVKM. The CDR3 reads CASSPRTSGSGEQFF. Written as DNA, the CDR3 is TGTGCCAGCAGTCCAAGGACTAGCGGGAGTGGAGAGCAGTTCTTC.

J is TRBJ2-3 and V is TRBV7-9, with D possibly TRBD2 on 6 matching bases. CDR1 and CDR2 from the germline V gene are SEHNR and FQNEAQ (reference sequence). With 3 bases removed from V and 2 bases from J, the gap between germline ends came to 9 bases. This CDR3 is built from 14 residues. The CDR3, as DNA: TGTGCCAGCAGCTTGGCGGGGACCACAGATACGCAGTATTTT. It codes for CASSLAGTTDTQYF.

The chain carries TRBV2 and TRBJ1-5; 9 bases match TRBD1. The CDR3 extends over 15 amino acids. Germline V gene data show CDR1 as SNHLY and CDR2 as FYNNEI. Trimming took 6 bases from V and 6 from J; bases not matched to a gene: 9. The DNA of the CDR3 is TGTGCCAGCAGGCCACAGGGGGCGCGGGGTCAGCCCCAGCATTTT. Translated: CASRPQGARGQPQHF.